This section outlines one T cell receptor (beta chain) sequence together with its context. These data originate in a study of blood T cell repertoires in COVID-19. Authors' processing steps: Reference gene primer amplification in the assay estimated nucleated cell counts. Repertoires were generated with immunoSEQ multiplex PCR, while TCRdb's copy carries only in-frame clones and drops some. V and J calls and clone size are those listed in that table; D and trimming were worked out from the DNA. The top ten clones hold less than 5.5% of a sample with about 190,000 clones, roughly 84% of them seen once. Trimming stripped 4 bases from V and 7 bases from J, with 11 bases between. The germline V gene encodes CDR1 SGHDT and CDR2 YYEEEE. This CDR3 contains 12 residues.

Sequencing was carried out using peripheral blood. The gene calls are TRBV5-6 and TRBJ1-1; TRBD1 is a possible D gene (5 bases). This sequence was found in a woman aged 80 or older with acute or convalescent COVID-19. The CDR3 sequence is CASSPGYNEAFF. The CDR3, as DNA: TGTGCCAGCAGCCCAGGGTATAATGAAGCTTTCTTT.